Listed here are 23 T cell receptor beta chains from one sample, sequenced in a study of metastatic and nonmetastatic thyroid tumors. With MiXCR, TCRdb reprocessed the PCR reads. The sample shows around 20,000 clones, roughly 15% of them seen only once. All patients were untreated before thyroid surgery. The sample taken for sequencing was tumor tissue. Receptors originate from a female donor with papillary thyroid cancer or a benign thyroid nodule (not recorded which). Some clones in this sample may be carry-over from other donors' samples.

Many counts were recorded for this clone. The V and J genes are TRBV7-3 and TRBJ1-1, with D perhaps matching TRBD1 (5 bases). Germline-derived CDR1 and CDR2 are SGHTA and FQGTGA. The CDR3 totals 13 residues. Deletions cut 7 bases from V and 5 bases from J, with 14 bases between. CDR3 nucleotide sequence: TGTGCCAGCAACTCGAGGGGAGGGACTGAAGCTTTCTTT. Residues: CASNSRGGTEAFF.

This clone was counted many times. The chain links TRBV19 to TRBJ1-2; TRBD1 aligns across 10 bases. This CDR3 region has 14 residues. The junction had 10 bases not matched to a gene; V was cut back by 2 bases and J by 13 bases. Per the germline V gene, CDR1 is LNHDA and CDR2 is SQIVND (reference sequence). CDR3 bases: TGTGCCAGTAGTATAAGGACAGGGGGTAACGGACTCACCTTC. It specifies CASSIRTGGNGLTF. Full variable domain (outside the CDR3, taken from reference TRBV19 and TRBJ1-2): DGGITQSPKYLFRKEGQNVTLSCEQNLNHDAMYWYRQDPGQGLRLIYYSQIVNDFQKGDIAEGYSVSREKKESFPLTVTSAQKNPTAFYLCASSIRTGGNGLTFGSGTRLTVV.

The V gene is TRBV6-1, the J gene TRBJ2-7; TRBD2 is a possible D gene (6 bases). Germline V gene lookup returns CDR1 MNHNS and CDR2 SASEGT. The CDR3 is 13 amino acids. Between the trimmed V and J ends, which lost 8 bases and 13 bases, there was a span of 24 bases. The CDR3 sequence: CASGRPSSYDHYF. The DNA for the CDR3 is TGTGCCAGCGGGAGGCCGAGCTCCTACGATCATTACTTC.

In its sample, this clone was seen many times. V gene TRBV6-2 or TRBV6-3 combines with J gene TRBJ1-1, with 10 positions matching TRBD1. Germline-derived CDR1 and CDR2 are MNHEY and SVGEGT. The CDR3 consists of 16 residues. Trimming cost V 5 bases and J 6 bases; bases outside gene matches: 12. The CDR3 here is CASSSGRQGARAEAFF. The DNA for the CDR3 is TGTGCCAGCAGTAGCGGAAGACAGGGGGCGAGGGCTGAAGCTTTCTTT.

This clone was observed at least ten times. This could be a read error, since a much larger clone is one nucleotide away. The V call is TRBV10-3, the J call TRBJ2-7; possible D gene TRBD2, 5 bases. Germline lookup yields CDR1 ENHRY and CDR2 SYGVKD. The CDR3 length is 13 residues. CDR3 DNA: TGTGCCATCAGTGGGGAACTAGAATCTGAGCGGTACTTC. Amino acid sequence: CAISGELESERYF.

The rearrangement joins TRBV5-1 to TRBJ1-1; 8 bases line up with TRBD1. CDR3 size: 16 residues. V lost 4 bases to trimming and J lost 6 bases; unmatched junction nucleotides: 14. The germline gives CDR1 SGHRS, CDR2 YFSETQ. The CDR3 bases are TGCGCCAGCAGCAGGGCCCCTGGACAGGGCAGACCTGAAGCTTTCTTT. It specifies CASSRAPGQGRPEAFF.

This clone appeared many times. This chain connects TRBV18 to TRBJ1-4; no firm D call. V lost 1 base and J lost 7, with 10 bases in between. This CDR3 is 14 amino acids long. Germline values: CDR1 KGHSH, CDR2 LQKENI. The CDR3 here is CASSPRPGGEKLFF. CDR3 nucleotides: TGTGCCAGCTCACCACGACCGGGTGGTGAAAAACTGTTTTTT.

In the case of this clone: The CDR3 ends on some other residue instead of the conserved phenylalanine or tryptophan, so this is likely a read error. The chain is built from TRBV10-1 and TRBJ2-7; perhaps TRBD2 as D (6 bases). The CDR3 sequence is 12 residues long. Germline CDR1 and CDR2: WNHNN and SYGVQD (reference sequence). CDR3 residues: CAGSAGPYEQYS. The CDR3 nucleotides read TGCGCCGGCAGTGCGGGGCCCTACGAGCAGTACTCC.

This clone has ten or more counts. The genes are TRBV3-1 and TRBJ2-7; D gene uncertain. This CDR3 spans 16 amino acids. Germline lookup yields CDR1 LGHDT and CDR2 YNNKEL (reference sequence). The V and J ends lost 3 bases and 3 bases respectively, with 18 bases between them. The CDR3 DNA reads as TGTGCCAGCAGCCACCCGTCGGGCCGCTTGGGCTACGAGCAGTACTTC. Its protein product is CASSHPSGRLGYEQYF.

The rearrangement links TRBV9 to TRBJ1-2, with D hard to call. Germline V gives CDR1 SGDLS, CDR2 YYNGEE. V was cut by 3 bases and J by 8 bases, with 11 bases left in between. CDR3 length: 12 amino acids. The DNA of the CDR3 is TGTGCCAGCAGCGAGGGCAGGAGCGGCTACACCTTC. It codes for CASSEGRSGYTF.

This sequence joins TRBV6-2 or TRBV6-3 and TRBJ2-1, with TRBD2 matching 9 bases. In germline, CDR1 is MNHEY, CDR2 SVGEGT. This CDR3 has 13 residues. The V gene end was trimmed by 8 bases and the J gene end by 7 bases; junction bases not matched to a gene: 6. The CDR3: CASYPSGGNEQFF. The CDR3 bases are TGTGCCAGCTACCCAAGCGGGGGGAATGAGCAGTTCTTC.

This clone was counted ten times or more. The chain is built from TRBV2 and TRBJ2-2; D gene uncertain. With 2 bases removed from V and 5 bases from J, the gap between germline ends came to 12 bases. The CDR3 has 15 residues. CDR1 SNHLY and CDR2 FYNNEI come from the germline V gene. The CDR3 DNA is TGTGCCAGCAGTGAACCTTCCAGAATAACCGGGGAGCTGTTTTTT. Translation gives CASSEPSRITGELFF. Supplemented by reference TRBV2 and TRBJ2-2, the full variable domain reads EPEVTQTPSHQVTQMGQEVILRCVPISNHLYFYWYRQILGQKVEFLVSFYNNEISEKSEIFDDQFSVERPDGSNFTLKIRSTKLEDSAMYFCASSEPSRITGELFFGEGSRLTVL.

The chain employs TRBV5-1 and TRBJ2-2, with D perhaps matching TRBD1 (5 bases). Germline V lookup: CDR1 SGHRS, CDR2 YFSETQ. The CDR3 has 14 amino acids. V lost 2 bases, J lost 5 bases, and 10 bases lay in between. The CDR3 loop reads CASSLRTPTGELFF. In nucleotides, the CDR3 is TGCGCCAGCAGCTTACGGACACCTACCGGGGAGCTGTTTTTT.

This clone was recorded many times. This rearrangement joins TRBV11-2 to TRBJ2-3, with D possibly TRBD2 on 6 matching bases. V was trimmed by 2 bases and J by 4 bases, leaving 10 bases between them. Germline V gene sequence: CDR1 SGHAT, CDR2 FQNNGV. CDR3 length: 14 amino acids. The CDR3 nucleotides read TGTGCCAGCAGCTTACCCGGGAGCCCAGATACGCAGTATTTT. Residues: CASSLPGSPDTQYF.

This clone has a count of ten or more. This chain connects TRBV4-1 to TRBJ1-5; TRBD1 matches at 8 bases. Germline V CDR1 and CDR2: MGHRA, YSYEKL. This CDR3 is built from 14 residues. J was trimmed by 7 bases and V by 5 bases; bases with no gene match: 7. The DNA of the CDR3 is TGCGCCAGCAGCTCTGGACAGGGTGACCAGCCCCAGCATTTT. Its protein is CASSSGQGDQPQHF.

At least ten counts were recorded for this clone. The CDR3 region has the DNA TGCAGTCATCCGGGACTAGCTGACAATGAGCAGTTCTTC. Translation gives CSHPGLADNEQFF. The chain uses TRBV20-1 and TRBJ2-1; 9 bases align to TRBD2. Germline lookup yields CDR1 DFQATT and CDR2 SNEGSKA (reference sequence). J lost 5 bases, V lost 8 bases, and 7 bases had no gene match. The CDR3 length is 13 residues.

This clone was picked up many times. At one boundary the junction diverges from the germline segment, which might be a read error. The chain couples TRBV16 to TRBJ1-2; D is ambiguous. The CDR3 runs 15 residues. Germline CDR1 and CDR2: KGHSY and FQNENV. The CDR3: CASSKSIRTNYGYTF. DNA of the CDR3: TGTGCCAGCAGCAAATCCATCCGGACTAACTATGGCTACACCTTC.

There are many counts of this clone. CDR3 DNA: TGTGCCAGCAGTTCTCCCTCGAGGGGTTTGTCCTACGAGCAGTACTTC. Amino acids: CASSSPSRGLSYEQYF. This chain joins TRBV6-2 or TRBV6-3 and TRBJ2-7, with D tentatively TRBD1 or TRBD2 (5 bases each). The CDR3 contains 16 residues. Trimming stripped 4 bases from V and 1 base from J, with 17 bases between. The germline gives CDR1 MNHEY, CDR2 SVGEGT.

This clone was observed many times. The V call is TRBV27, the J call TRBJ1-5, with 8 nucleotides matching TRBD1. This CDR3 is built from 18 residues. Germline CDR1 is MNHEY and CDR2 is SMNVEV (reference sequence). Trimming took 5 bases from V and 4 from J; bases not matched to a gene: 16. CDR3 coding DNA: TGTGCCAGCAGTCCTTCATCTTCCGGGACAGGCCGAAATCAGCCCCAGCATTTT. Translating gives CASSPSSSGTGRNQPQHF.

This clone was counted at least ten times. V is TRBV6-5 and J is TRBJ2-7; D could derive from TRBD1 or TRBD2 (7 bases each). The CDR3 totals 17 residues. Per germline, CDR1 MNHEY and CDR2 SVGAGI. V lost 2 bases to trimming and J lost 4 bases, with 21 bases between them. The CDR3 sequence: CASSYRERDPRGYEQYF. The CDR3 DNA reads TGTGCCAGCAGTTACCGAGAGCGGGACCCCAGGGGGTACGAGCAGTACTTC.

This clone was counted at least ten times. This sequence joins TRBV14 and TRBJ2-1; 13 bases agree with TRBD2. Germline CDR1 and CDR2: SGHDN and FVKESK. The junction had 4 bases not matched to a gene; V was cut back by 4 bases and J by 7 bases. The CDR3 spans 15 residues. CDR3 sequence (DNA): TGTGCCAGCAGCCGGGGGGGACTAGCGGGAAATGAGCAGTTCTTC. Amino acids: CASSRGGLAGNEQFF. Supplemented by reference TRBV14 and TRBJ2-1, the full variable domain reads EAGVTQFPSHSVIEKGQTVTLRCDPISGHDNLYWYRRVMGKEIKFLLHFVKESKQDESGMPNNRFLAERTGGTYSTLKVQPAELEDSGVYFCASSRGGLAGNEQFFGPGTRLTVL.

The table lists this clone with a few counts. This chain joins TRBV6-1 and TRBJ2-7; 9 nucleotides align to TRBD1. Per germline, CDR1 MNHNS and CDR2 SASEGT. This CDR3 region has 14 residues. Trimming cost V 8 bases and J 2 bases; bases outside gene matches: 7. CDR3 in DNA: TGTGCCAGCTCTGACGACAGGGGGGCCTACGAGCAGTACTTC. Its translation is CASSDDRGAYEQYF.

This clone was seen at least ten times. This chain joins TRBV20-1 and TRBJ2-3; D gene ambiguous. The ends were cut back, 5 bases at V and 2 bases at J, with 11 bases in the middle. The CDR3 extends over 13 amino acids. Per the germline V gene, CDR1 is DFQATT and CDR2 is SNEGSKA (reference sequence). Here the CDR3 DNA reads TGCAGTGCTGGGTATCGGCCCACAGATACGCAGTATTTT. Its protein is CSAGYRPTDTQYF.